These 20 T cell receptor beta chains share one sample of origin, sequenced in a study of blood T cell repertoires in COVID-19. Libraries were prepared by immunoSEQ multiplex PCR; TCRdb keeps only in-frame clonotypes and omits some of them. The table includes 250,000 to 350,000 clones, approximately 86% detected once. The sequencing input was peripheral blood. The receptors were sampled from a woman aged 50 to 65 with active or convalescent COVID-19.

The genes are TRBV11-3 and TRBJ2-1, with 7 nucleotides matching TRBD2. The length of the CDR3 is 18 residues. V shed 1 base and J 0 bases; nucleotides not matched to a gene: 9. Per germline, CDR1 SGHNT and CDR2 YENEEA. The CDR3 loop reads CASSLGSRGGSSYNEQFF. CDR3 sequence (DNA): TGTGCCAGCAGCTTAGGGAGCCGAGGCGGGAGCTCCTACAATGAGCAGTTCTTC.

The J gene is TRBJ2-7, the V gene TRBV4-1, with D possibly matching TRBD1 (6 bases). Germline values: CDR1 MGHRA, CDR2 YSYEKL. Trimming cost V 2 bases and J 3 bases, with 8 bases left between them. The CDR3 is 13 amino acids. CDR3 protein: CASSQLRGYEQYF. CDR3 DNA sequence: TGCGCCAGCAGCCAACTCAGGGGCTACGAGCAGTACTTC.

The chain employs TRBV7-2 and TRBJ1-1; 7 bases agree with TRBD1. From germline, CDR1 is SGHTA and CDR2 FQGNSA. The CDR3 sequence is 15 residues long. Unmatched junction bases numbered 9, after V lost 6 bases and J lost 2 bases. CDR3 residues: CASRHGTDFNTEAFF. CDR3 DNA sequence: TGTGCCAGCAGACACGGGACAGATTTTAACACTGAAGCTTTCTTT.

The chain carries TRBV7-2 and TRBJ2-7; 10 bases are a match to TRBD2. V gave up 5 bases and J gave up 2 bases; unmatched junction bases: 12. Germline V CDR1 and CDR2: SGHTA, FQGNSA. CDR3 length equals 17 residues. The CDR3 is CASSRTASGSAPYEQYF. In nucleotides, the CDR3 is TGTGCCAGCAGCCGGACGGCTAGCGGGAGCGCACCCTACGAGCAGTACTTC.

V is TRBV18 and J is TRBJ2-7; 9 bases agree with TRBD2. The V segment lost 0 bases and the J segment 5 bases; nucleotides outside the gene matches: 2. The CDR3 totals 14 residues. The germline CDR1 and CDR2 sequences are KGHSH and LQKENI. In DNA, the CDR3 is TGTGCCAGCTCACCACCGGGACTAGCAAACGAGCAGTACTTC. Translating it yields CASSPPGLANEQYF.

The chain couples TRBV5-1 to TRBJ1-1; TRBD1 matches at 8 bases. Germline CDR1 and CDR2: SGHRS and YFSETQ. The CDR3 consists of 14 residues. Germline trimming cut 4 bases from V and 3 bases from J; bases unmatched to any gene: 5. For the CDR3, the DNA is TGCGCCAGCAGCCCCCAGGGGGCTGACACTGAAGCTTTCTTT. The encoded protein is CASSPQGADTEAFF. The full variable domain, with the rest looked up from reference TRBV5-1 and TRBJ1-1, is KAGVTQTPRYLIKTRGQQVTLSCSPISGHRSVSWYQQTPGQGLQFLFEYFSETQRNKGNFPGRFSGRQFSNSRSEMNVSTLELGDSALYLCASSPQGADTEAFFGQGTRLTVV.

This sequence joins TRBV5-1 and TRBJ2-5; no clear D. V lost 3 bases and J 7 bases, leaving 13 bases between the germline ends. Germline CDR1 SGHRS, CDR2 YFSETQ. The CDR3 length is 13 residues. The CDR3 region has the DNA TGCGCCAGCAGCTCTGACACCCTGAGGACCCAGTACTTC. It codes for CASSSDTLRTQYF.

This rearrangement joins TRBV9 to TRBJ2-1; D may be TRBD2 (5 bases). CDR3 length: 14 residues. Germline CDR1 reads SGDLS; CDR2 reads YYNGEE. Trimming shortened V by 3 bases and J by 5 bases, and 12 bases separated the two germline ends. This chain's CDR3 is CASSAGEVHNEQFF. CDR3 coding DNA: TGTGCCAGCAGCGCCGGGGAAGTACACAATGAGCAGTTCTTC.

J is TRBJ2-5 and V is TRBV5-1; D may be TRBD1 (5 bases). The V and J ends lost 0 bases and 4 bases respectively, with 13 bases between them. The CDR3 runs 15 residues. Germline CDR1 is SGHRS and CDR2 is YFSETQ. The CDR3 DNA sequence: TGCGCCAGCAGCTTGGTTAGCAGGGCCGGAGAGACCCAGTACTTC. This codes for CASSLVSRAGETQYF.

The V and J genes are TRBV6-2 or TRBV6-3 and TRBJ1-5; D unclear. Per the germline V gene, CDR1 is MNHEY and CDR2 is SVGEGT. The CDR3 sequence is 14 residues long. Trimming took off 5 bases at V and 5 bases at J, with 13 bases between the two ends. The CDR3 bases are TGTGCCAGCAGTGGATCCGGGAAATATCAGCCCCAGCATTTT. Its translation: CASSGSGKYQPQHF.

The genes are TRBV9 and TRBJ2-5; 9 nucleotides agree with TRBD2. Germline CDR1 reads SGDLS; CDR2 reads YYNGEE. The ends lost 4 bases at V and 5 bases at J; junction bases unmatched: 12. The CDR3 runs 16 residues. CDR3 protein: CASSPGVAGDWETQYF. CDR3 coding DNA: TGTGCCAGCAGCCCCGGGGTAGCGGGAGACTGGGAGACCCAGTACTTC.

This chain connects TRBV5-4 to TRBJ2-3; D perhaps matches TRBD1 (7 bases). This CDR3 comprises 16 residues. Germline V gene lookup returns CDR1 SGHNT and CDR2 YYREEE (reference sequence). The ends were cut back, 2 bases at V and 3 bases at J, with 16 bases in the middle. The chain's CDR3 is CASSFGGGGLTDTQYF. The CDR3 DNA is TGTGCCAGCAGCTTTGGAGGGGGCGGGTTGACAGATACGCAGTATTTT.

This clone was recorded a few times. This chain's CDR3 is CASSLSRSTGELFF. CDR3 sequence (DNA): TGTGCCAGCAGCTTGTCCCGCAGCACCGGGGAGCTGTTTTTT. V usage is TRBV5-4 and J usage is TRBJ2-2; D is unclear. CDR3 length equals 14 residues. Trimming removed 1 base at V and 4 bases at J, with 8 bases between. Germline V gives CDR1 SGHNT, CDR2 YYREEE (reference sequence). Using reference TRBV5-4 and TRBJ2-2 for the parts outside the CDR3, the full variable domain is ETGVTQSPTHLIKTRGQQVTLRCSSQSGHNTVSWYQQALGQGPQFIFQYYREEENGRGNFPPRFSGLQFPNYSSELNVNALELDDSALYLCASSLSRSTGELFFGEGSRLTVL.

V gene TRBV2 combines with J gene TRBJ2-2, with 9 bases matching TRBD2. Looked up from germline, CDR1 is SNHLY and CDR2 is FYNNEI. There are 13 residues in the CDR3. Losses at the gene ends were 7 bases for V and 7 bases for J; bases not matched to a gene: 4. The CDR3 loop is CASTQREVGELFF. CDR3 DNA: TGTGCCAGCACTCAGCGGGAGGTCGGGGAGCTGTTTTTT. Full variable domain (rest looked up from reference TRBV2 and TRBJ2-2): EPEVTQTPSHQVTQMGQEVILRCVPISNHLYFYWYRQILGQKVEFLVSFYNNEISEKSEIFDDQFSVERPDGSNFTLKIRSTKLEDSAMYFCASTQREVGELFFGEGSRLTVL.

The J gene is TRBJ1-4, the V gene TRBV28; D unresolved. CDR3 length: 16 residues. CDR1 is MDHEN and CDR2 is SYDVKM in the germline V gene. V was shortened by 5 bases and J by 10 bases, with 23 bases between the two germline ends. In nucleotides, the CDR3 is TGTGCCAGCAGTCCCTTTTTGGGTCGATCTTCGGGAAAACTGTTTTTT. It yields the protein CASSPFLGRSSGKLFF. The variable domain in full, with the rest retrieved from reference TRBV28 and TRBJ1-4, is DVKVTQSSRYLVKRTGEKVFLECVQDMDHENMFWYRQDPGLGLRLIYFSYDVKMKEKGDIPEGYSVSREKKERFSLILESASTNQTSMYLCASSPFLGRSSGKLFFGSGTQLSVL.

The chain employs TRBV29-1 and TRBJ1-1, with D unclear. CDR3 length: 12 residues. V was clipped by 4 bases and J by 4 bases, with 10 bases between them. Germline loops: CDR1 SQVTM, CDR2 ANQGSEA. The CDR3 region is CSVVWAGTEAFF. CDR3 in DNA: TGCAGCGTTGTCTGGGCCGGCACTGAAGCTTTCTTT.

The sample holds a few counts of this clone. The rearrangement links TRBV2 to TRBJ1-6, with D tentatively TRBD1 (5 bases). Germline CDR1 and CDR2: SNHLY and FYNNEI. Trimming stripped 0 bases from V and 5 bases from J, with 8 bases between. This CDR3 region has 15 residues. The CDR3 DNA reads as TGTGCCAGCAGTGAAGCGGGGCTGGATAATTCACCCCTCCACTTT. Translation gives CASSEAGLDNSPLHF.

CDR3: CASTPLKGSNQPQHF. CDR3 DNA: TGTGCCAGCACCCCCTTGAAGGGGAGCAATCAGCCCCAGCATTTT. The V call is TRBV28, the J call TRBJ1-5; the D gene is possibly TRBD1 (5 bases). This CDR3 contains 15 residues. V gave up 7 bases and J gave up 1 base, with 14 bases separating them. Germline V lookup: CDR1 MDHEN, CDR2 SYDVKM. Drawing the rest from reference TRBV28 and TRBJ1-5, the complete variable domain is DVKVTQSSRYLVKRTGEKVFLECVQDMDHENMFWYRQDPGLGLRLIYFSYDVKMKEKGDIPEGYSVSREKKERFSLILESASTNQTSMYLCASTPLKGSNQPQHFGDGTRLSIL.

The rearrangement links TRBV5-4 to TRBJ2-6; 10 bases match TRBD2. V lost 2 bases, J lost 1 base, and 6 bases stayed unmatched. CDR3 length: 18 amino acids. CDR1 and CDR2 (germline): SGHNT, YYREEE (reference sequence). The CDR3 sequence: CASSFPSGRPSGANVLTF. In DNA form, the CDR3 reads TGTGCCAGCAGCTTCCCTAGCGGGAGACCGTCTGGGGCCAACGTCCTGACTTTC.

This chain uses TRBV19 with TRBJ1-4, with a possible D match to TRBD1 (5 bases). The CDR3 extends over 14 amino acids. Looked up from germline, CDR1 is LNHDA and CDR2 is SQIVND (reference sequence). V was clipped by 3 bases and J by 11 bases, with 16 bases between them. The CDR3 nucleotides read TGTGCCAGTAGTATTCGAACAGGAATTGAGAAACTGTTTTTT. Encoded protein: CASSIRTGIEKLFF.